Described below is a single T cell receptor (beta chain) sequence and its context. These data are taken from a study of blood T cell repertoires in COVID-19. Study summary: T cells, B-cell-depleted T cells, or PBMCs provided the cDNA or gDNA that served as material.

The assay was immunoSEQ multiplex PCR, and TCRdb's table has in-frame clones only and misses some. The sample shows 40,000 to 55,000 clones, around 83% of them seen only once. With 0 bases removed from V and 4 bases from J, the gap between germline ends came to 9 bases. The CDR3 length is 14 residues. Germline CDR1 and CDR2: WNHNN and SYGVQD (reference sequence). The sequence was collected from a human donor with acute or convalescent COVID-19. The donor label of this sample is uncertain. The chain employs TRBV10-1 and TRBJ1-1; TRBD1 might be the D (5 bases). The sequencing sample was made of peripheral blood. The CDR3 here is CASSESGGPTEAFF. The CDR3 DNA is TGCGCCAGCAGTGAGTCGGGGGGACCCACTGAAGCTTTCTTT.